The next 9 T cell receptor beta chains were all read from a single sample in a study of blood T cell repertoires in COVID-19. The data were produced by immunoSEQ multiplex PCR, yet TCRdb's version contains in-frame clones alone and is incomplete. This table holds around 220,000 clones, 85% to 90% found once. Sequencing input: peripheral blood. Receptors were obtained from a man aged 45-65 years with acute or convalescent COVID-19.

This clone was counted a few times. The rearrangement links TRBV10-1 to TRBJ1-4; D gene unclear. The CDR3 runs to 14 residues. Per germline, CDR1 WNHNN and CDR2 SYGVQD (reference sequence). The V end was cut by 0 bases, the J end by 8 bases, with 10 bases between. CDR3: CASSESPGLEKLFF. The CDR3 DNA reads TGCGCCAGCAGTGAGTCACCAGGCCTAGAAAAACTGTTTTTT.

The gene calls are TRBV7-8 and TRBJ2-1, with a possible D match to TRBD1 (6 bases). Germline values: CDR1 SGHVS, CDR2 FQNEAQ. The length of the CDR3 is 15 residues. Deletions cut 5 bases from V and 7 bases from J, with 18 bases between. In DNA form, the CDR3 reads TGTGCCAGCAGCCTCTTTCAGGGGTCACGGAATGAGCAGTTCTTC. Its translation is CASSLFQGSRNEQFF.

The chain carries TRBV6-6 and TRBJ2-3, with a weak D call TRBD2 (7 bases). V was pared by 2 bases and J by 6 bases, with 15 bases between. CDR1 MNHNY and CDR2 SVGAGI come from the germline V gene (reference sequence). This CDR3 is 15 amino acids long. The CDR3 DNA follows: TGTGCCAGCAGTTACGGTCGGGGGGCCATGGATACGCAGTATTTT. It specifies CASSYGRGAMDTQYF.

The chain uses TRBV6-5 and TRBJ1-2, with a tentative D call TRBD1 (5 bases). This CDR3 contains 13 residues. Germline V gene data show CDR1 as MNHEY and CDR2 as SVGAGI. V gave up 7 bases and J gave up 2 bases, with 11 bases separating them. DNA for the CDR3: TGTGCCAGCACCCGGGGGATAAACTATGGCTACACCTTC. Amino acids: CASTRGINYGYTF.

The chain has TRBV5-1 and TRBJ2-5, with 9 bases that match TRBD2. There are 15 residues in the CDR3. Trimming took 0 bases from V and 7 from J; bases not matched to a gene: 7. Germline loops: CDR1 SGHRS, CDR2 YFSETQ. The CDR3 DNA sequence: TGCGCCAGCAGCTTGGCGCGGGAGGGGAAGGGGACCCAGTACTTC. Amino acids: CASSLAREGKGTQYF.

The CDR3 region is CASSVIGPRGELFF. CDR3 sequence (DNA): TGTGCCAGCAGTGTGATCGGGCCCCGGGGAGAGCTGTTTTTT. The chain combines TRBV6-2 or TRBV6-3 with TRBJ2-2; maybe TRBD2 (5 bases). This CDR3 is built from 14 residues. Germline CDR1 reads MNHEY; CDR2 reads SVGEGT. Trimming pared 5 bases from V and 11 bases from J, leaving 18 bases between.

The V gene is TRBV7-9, the J gene TRBJ1-6; a weak D match, TRBD1 (6 bases). CDR1 is SEHNR, CDR2 FQNEAQ, per germline (reference sequence). Trimming removed 5 bases at V and 6 bases at J, with 20 bases between. The CDR3 consists of 17 residues. The CDR3 DNA reads as TGTGCCAGCAGCCCACCTTTGGGGGCAGGGTCTAATTCACCCCTCCACTTT. Encoded protein: CASSPPLGAGSNSPLHF.

The chain recombines TRBV12-5 with TRBJ1-5; TRBD1 aligns across 7 bases. The germline V gene encodes CDR1 LGHNT and CDR2 FRNRAP. After removal of 7 bases from V and 8 bases from J, the junction contained 14 bases not matched to a gene. The CDR3 sequence is 15 residues long. CDR3 DNA: TGTGCTAGTGCTCCCACAGGGGCCCTCGTAGAGCCCCAGCATTTT. Its protein product is CASAPTGALVEPQHF.

Only a few counts were recorded for this clone. The rearrangement uses TRBV18 and TRBJ1-6; a possible D gene is TRBD1 (6 bases). Germline V gene data show CDR1 as KGHSH and CDR2 as LQKENI. V was pared by 3 bases and J by 4 bases, with 19 bases between. The CDR3 is 18 residues long. The CDR3 nucleotides are TGTGCCAGCTCACCGCGGACGTTGGGGACAACTTATAATTCACCCCTCCACTTT. It specifies CASSPRTLGTTYNSPLHF.